There are a few counts of the clone carrying this T cell receptor beta chain. The antigen is undetermined. The sample originates from a study of T cell repertoires in cytomegalovirus infection. Study-level background: It was the public TCR beta signatures that indicated both CMV infection and matching HLA type.

Trimming cost V 6 bases and J 0 bases, with 18 bases left between them. This CDR3 spans 18 amino acids. Germline V gene sequence: CDR1 MNHEY, CDR2 SMNVEV (reference sequence). MiXCR was run by TCRdb on the reads, yielding one entry per CDR3 protein. The sample lists approximately 340,000 distinct CDR3 sequences, 29% occurring once. The chain couples TRBV27 to TRBJ2-6; D gene uncertain. The sequence was obtained from a human donor in good health (CMV status not recorded). Some clones in this sample may be carry-over from other donors' samples. The material sequenced was cultured PBMCs, taken from culture after CMV antigen stimulation. This CDR3 reads CASRMGNPFSSGANVLTF. CDR3 DNA: TGTGCCAGCAGAATGGGGAATCCCTTTTCCTCTGGGGCCAACGTCCTGACTTTC.